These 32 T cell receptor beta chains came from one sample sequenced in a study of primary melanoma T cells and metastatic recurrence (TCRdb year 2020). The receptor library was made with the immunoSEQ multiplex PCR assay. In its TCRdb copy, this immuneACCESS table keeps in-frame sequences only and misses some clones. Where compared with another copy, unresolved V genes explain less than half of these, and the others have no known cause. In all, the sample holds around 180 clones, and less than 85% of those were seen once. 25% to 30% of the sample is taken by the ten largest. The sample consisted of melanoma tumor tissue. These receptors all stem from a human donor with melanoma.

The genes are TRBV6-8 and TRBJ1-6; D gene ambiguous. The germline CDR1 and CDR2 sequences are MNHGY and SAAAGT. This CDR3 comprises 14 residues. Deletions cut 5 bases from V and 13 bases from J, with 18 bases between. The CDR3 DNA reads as TGTGCCAGCAGTGGACGACTCCCCGGATCGCCCCTCCACTTT. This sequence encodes CASSGRLPGSPLHF.

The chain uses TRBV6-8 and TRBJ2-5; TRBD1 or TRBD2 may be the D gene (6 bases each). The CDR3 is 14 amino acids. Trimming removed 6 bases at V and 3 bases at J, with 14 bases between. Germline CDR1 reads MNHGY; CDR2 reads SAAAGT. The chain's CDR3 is CASRVTGGKETQYF. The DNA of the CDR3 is TGTGCCAGCAGGGTGACAGGAGGGAAAGAGACCCAGTACTTC.

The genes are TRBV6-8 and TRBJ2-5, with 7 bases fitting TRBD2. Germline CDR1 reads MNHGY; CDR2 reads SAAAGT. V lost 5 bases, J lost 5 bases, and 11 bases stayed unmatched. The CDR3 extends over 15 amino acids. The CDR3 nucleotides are TGTGCCAGCAGTCTCGCCAGTAGCGGGCGGGAGACCCAGTACTTC. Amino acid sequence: CASSLASSGRETQYF.

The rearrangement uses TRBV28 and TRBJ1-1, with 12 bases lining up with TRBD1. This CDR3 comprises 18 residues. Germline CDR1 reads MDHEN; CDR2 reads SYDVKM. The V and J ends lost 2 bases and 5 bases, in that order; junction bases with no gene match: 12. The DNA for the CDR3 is TGTGCCAGCAGTTTAGAGGCCGGGACAGGGGGCGGTGGGACTGAAGCTTTCTTT. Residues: CASSLEAGTGGGGTEAFF.

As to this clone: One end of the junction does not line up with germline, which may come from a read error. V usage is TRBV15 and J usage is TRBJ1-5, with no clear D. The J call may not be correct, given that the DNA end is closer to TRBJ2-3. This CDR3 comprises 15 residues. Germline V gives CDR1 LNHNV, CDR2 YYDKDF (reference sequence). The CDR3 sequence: CASSLKGRSDQPQYF. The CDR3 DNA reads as TGTGCCAGCAGCTTGAAGGGCAGGTCTGACCAGCCCCAGTATTTT.

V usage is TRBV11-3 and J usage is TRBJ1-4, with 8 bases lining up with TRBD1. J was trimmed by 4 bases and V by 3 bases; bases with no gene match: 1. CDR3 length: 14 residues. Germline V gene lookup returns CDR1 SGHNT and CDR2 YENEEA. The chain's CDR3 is CASSLTGDNEKLFF. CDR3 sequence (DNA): TGTGCCAGCAGCTTGACAGGGGATAATGAAAAACTGTTTTTT. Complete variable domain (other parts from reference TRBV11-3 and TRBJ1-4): EAGVVQSPRYKIIEKKQPVAFWCNPISGHNTLYWYLQNLGQGPELLIRYENEEAVDDSQLPKDRFSAERLKGVDSTLKIQPAELGDSAVYLCASSLTGDNEKLFFGSGTQLSVL.

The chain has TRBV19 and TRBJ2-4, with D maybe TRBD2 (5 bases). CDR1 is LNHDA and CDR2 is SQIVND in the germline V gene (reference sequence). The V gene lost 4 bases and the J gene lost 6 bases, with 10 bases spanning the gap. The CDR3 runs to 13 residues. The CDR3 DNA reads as TGTGCCAGTAGTACTCTCCGGGGAAACATTCAGTACTTC. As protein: CASSTLRGNIQYF.

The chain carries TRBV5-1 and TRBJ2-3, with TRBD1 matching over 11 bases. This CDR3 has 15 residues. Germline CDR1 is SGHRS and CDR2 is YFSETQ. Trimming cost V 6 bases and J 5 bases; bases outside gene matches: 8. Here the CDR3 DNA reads TGCGCCAGCACCCTTGGGACAGGGGGTAGAGATACGCAGTATTTT. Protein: CASTLGTGGRDTQYF.

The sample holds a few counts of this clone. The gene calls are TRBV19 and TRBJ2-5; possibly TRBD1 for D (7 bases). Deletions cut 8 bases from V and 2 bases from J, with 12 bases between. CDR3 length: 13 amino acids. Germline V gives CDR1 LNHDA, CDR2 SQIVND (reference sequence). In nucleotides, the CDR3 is TGTGCCAGTCGGTCAGGGGGGCAAGAGACCCAGTACTTC. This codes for CASRSGGQETQYF. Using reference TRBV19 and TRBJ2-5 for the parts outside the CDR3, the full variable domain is DGGITQSPKYLFRKEGQNVTLSCEQNLNHDAMYWYRQDPGQGLRLIYYSQIVNDFQKGDIAEGYSVSREKKESFPLTVTSAQKNPTAFYLCASRSGGQETQYFGPGTRLLVL.

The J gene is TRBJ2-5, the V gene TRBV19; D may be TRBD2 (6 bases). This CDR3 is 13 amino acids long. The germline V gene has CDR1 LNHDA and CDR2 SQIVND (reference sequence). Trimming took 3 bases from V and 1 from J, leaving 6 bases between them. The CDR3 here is CASSIGGQETQYF. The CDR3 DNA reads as TGTGCCAGTAGTATCGGGGGCCAAGAGACCCAGTACTTC.

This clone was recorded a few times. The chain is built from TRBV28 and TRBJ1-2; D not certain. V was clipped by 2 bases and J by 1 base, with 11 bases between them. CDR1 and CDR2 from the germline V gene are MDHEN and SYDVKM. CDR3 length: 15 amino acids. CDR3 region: CASSLVADLNYGYTF. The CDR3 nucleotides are TGTGCCAGCAGTTTAGTAGCAGATCTTAACTATGGCTACACCTTC.

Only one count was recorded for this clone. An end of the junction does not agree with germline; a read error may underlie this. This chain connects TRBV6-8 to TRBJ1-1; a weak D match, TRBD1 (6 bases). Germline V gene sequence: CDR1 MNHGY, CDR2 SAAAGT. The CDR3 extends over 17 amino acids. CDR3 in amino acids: CASSYRPGTPVNTEAFF. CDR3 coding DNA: TGTGCCAGCAGTTATCGTCCCGGGACACCTGTGAATACTGAAGCTTTCTTT.

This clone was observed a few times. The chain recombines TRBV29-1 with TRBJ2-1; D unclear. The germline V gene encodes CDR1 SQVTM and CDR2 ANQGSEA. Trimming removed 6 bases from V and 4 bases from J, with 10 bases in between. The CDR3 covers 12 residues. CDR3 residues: CSVSDGYNEQFF. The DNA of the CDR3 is TGCAGCGTCTCCGACGGATACAATGAGCAGTTCTTC.

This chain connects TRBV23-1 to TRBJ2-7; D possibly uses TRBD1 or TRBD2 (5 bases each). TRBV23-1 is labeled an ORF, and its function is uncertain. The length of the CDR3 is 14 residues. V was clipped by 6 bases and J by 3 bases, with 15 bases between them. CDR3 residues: CASSPPGRRYEQYF. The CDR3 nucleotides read TGCGCCAGCAGCCCCCCGGGACGGCGCTACGAGCAGTACTTC.

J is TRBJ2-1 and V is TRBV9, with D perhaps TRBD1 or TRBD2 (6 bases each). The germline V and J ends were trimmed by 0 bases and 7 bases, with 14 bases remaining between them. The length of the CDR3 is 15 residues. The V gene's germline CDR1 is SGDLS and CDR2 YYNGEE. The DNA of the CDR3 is TGTGCCAGCAGCGTAGTGACTAGAGGGGGGAATGAGCAGTTCTTC. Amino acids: CASSVVTRGGNEQFF.

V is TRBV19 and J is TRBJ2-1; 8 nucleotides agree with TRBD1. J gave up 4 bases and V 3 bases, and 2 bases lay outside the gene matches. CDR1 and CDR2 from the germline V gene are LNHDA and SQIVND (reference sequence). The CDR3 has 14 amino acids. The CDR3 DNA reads TGTGCCAGTAGTATGACAGGGGCGTACAATGAGCAGTTCTTC. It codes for CASSMTGAYNEQFF.

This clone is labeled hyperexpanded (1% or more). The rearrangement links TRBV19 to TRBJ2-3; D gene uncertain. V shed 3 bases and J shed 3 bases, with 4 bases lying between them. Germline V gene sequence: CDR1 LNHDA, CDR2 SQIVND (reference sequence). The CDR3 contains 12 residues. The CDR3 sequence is CASSIGTDTQYF. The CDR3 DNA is TGTGCCAGTAGTATCGGGACAGATACGCAGTATTTT.

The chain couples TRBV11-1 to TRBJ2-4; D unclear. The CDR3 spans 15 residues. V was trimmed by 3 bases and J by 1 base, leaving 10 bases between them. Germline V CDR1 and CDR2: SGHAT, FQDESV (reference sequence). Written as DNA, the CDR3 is TGTGCCAGCAGCTTGGCGGTTCGGGCCAAAAACATTCAGTACTTC. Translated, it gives CASSLAVRAKNIQYF.

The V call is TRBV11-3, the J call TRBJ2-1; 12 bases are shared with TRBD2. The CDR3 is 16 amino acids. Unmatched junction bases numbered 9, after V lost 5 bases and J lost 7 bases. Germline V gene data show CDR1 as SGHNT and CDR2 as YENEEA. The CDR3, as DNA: TGTGCCAGCAGCGACAGGAGGACTAGCGGGGTGAATGAGCAGTTCTTC. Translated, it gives CASSDRRTSGVNEQFF.

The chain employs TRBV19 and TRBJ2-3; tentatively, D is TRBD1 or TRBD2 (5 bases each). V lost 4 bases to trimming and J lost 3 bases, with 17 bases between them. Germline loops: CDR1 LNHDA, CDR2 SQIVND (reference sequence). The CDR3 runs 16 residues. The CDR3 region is CASSNYLGDGTDTQYF. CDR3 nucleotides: TGTGCCAGTAGTAACTACCTGGGGGACGGGACAGATACGCAGTATTTT.

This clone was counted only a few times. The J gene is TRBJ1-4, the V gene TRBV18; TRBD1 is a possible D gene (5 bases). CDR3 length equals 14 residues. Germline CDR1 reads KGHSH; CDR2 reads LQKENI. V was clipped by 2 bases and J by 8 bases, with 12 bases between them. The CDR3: CASSPAGSSEKLFF. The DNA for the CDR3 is TGTGCCAGCTCACCAGCAGGGAGTAGCGAAAAACTGTTTTTT. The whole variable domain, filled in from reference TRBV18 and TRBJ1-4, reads NAGVMQNPRHLVRRRGQEARLRCSPMKGHSHVYWYRQLPEEGLKFMVYLQKENIIDESGMPKERFSAEFPKEGPSILRIQQVVRGDSAAYFCASSPAGSSEKLFFGSGTQLSVL.

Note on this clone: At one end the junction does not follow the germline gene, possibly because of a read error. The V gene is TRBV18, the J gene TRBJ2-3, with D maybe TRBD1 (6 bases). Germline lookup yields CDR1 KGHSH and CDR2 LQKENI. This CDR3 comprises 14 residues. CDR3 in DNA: TGTGCCAGCTCACCTCAGGGGAGCACAGATACACAGTATTTT. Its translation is CASSPQGSTDTQYF.

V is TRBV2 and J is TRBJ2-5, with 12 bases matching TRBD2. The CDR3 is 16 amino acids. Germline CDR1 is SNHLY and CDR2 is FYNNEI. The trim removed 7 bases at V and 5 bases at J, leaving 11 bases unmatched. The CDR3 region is CASITTSGGAPETQYF. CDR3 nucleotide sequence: TGTGCCAGCATTACGACTAGCGGGGGCGCTCCGGAGACCCAGTACTTC.

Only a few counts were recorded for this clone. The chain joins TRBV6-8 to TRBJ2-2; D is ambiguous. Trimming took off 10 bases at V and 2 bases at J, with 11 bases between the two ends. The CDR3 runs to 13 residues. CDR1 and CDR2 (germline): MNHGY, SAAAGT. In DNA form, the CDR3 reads TGTGCCACCGCCAAGGTTAACACCGGGGAGCTGTTTTTT. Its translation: CATAKVNTGELFF.

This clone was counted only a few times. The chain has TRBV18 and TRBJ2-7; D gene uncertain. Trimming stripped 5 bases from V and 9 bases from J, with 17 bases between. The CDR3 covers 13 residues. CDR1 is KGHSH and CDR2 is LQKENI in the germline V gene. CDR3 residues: CASSTDPVGVQYF. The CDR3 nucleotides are TGTGCCAGCTCAACGGACCCTGTTGGGGTGCAGTACTTC.

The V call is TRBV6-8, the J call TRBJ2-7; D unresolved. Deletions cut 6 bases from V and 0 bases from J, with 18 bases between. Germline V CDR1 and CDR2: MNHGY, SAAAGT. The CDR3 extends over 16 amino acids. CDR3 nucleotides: TGTGCCAGCAGCTGGATTCGGGTTACTCTCTCCTACGAGCAGTACTTC. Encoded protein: CASSWIRVTLSYEQYF.

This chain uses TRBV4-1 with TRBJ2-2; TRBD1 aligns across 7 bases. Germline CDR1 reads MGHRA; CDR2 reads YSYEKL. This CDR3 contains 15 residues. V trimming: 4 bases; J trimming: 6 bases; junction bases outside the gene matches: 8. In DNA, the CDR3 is TGCGCCAGCAGCCGGCTAGAGGGGGCTCCCGGGGAGCTGTTTTTT. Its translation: CASSRLEGAPGELFF.

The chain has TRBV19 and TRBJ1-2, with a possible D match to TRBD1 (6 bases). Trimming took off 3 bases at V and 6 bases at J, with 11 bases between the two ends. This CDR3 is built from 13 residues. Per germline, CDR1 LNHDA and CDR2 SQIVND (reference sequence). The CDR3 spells CASSMRGLDGYTF. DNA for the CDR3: TGTGCCAGTAGTATGAGGGGGTTGGATGGCTACACCTTC.

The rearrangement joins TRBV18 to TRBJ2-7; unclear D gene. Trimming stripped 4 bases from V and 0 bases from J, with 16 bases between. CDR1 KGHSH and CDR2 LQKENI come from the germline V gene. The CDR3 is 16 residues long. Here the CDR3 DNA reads TGTGCCAGCTCACTATCCAGGAGATTGAACTCCTACGAGCAGTACTTC. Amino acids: CASSLSRRLNSYEQYF. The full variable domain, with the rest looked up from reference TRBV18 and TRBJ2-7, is NAGVMQNPRHLVRRRGQEARLRCSPMKGHSHVYWYRQLPEEGLKFMVYLQKENIIDESGMPKERFSAEFPKEGPSILRIQQVVRGDSAAYFCASSLSRRLNSYEQYFGPGTRLTVT.

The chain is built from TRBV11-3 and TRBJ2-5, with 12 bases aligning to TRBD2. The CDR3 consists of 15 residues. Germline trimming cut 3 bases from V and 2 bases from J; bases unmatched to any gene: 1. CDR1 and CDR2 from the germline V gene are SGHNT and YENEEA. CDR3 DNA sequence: TGTGCCAGCAGCTTCCTAGCGGGGGGGCAAGAGACCCAGTACTTC. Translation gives CASSFLAGGQETQYF. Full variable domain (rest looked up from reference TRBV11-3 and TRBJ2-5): EAGVVQSPRYKIIEKKQPVAFWCNPISGHNTLYWYLQNLGQGPELLIRYENEEAVDDSQLPKDRFSAERLKGVDSTLKIQPAELGDSAVYLCASSFLAGGQETQYFGPGTRLLVL.

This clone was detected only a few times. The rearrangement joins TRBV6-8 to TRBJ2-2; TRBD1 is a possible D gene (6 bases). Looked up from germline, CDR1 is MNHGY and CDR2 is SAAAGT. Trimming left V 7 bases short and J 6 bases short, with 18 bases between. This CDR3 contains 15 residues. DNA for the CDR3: TGTGCCAGCAACCGGGACATACTCCCGCCCGGGGAGCTGTTTTTT. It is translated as CASNRDILPPGELFF.

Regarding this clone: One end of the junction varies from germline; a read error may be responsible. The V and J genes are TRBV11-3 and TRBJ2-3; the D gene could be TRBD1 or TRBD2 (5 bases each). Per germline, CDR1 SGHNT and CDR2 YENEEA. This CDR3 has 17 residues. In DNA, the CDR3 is TGTGTCAGCAGCTTGGGGGTACAGGCCTCTAGCACAGATACGCAGTATTTT. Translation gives CVSSLGVQASSTDTQYF.